The 32 T cell receptor beta chains listed next were all sequenced from one sample in a study of blood T cell repertoires in COVID-19. Using immunoSEQ multiplex PCR, the repertoire was profiled, and TCRdb retains in-frame clones only, with some absent. In the table there are about 200,000 clones, approximately 86% of which are singletons. The sequenced sample was PBMCs or T cells enriched from blood (not recorded which). Every receptor here comes from a woman aged 40 to 50 in a cohort exposed to, infected with or recovered from COVID-19 (not recorded which).

CDR3 nucleotides: TGCGCCAGCAGCCAAGGACCCGAGGGACTGGGTGAGCAGTACTTC. It codes for CASSQGPEGLGEQYF. V gene TRBV4-1 combines with J gene TRBJ2-7; the D gene is possibly TRBD2 (6 bases). This CDR3 region has 15 residues. The V end lost 1 base, the J end lost 7 bases, and 17 bases lay between the germline ends. Germline V gene sequence: CDR1 MGHRA, CDR2 YSYEKL.

The chain uses TRBV19 and TRBJ1-1; the match to TRBD1 covers 8 bases. CDR1 and CDR2 from the germline V gene are LNHDA and SQIVND (reference sequence). Unmatched junction bases numbered 5, after V lost 5 bases and J lost 6 bases. The CDR3 has 13 amino acids. In nucleotides, the CDR3 is TGTGCCAGTAGTTTCCAGGGGGCCGCTGAAGCTTTCTTT. Its protein product is CASSFQGAAEAFF.

This clone has a single count. The chain is built from TRBV5-1 and TRBJ2-7; 7 bases are a match to TRBD1. V dropped 6 bases and J dropped 2; count of bases not matched to a gene: 17. Germline-derived CDR1 and CDR2 are SGHRS and YFSETQ. The CDR3 totals 17 residues. CDR3 nucleotide sequence: TGCGCCAGCATTCCCCGGGGAACGACAGGGTCTCCCTACGAGCAGTACTTC. Translated, it gives CASIPRGTTGSPYEQYF.

This chain's CDR3 is CASSLVPGGWNTIYF. DNA of the CDR3: TGTGCCAGCAGCTTAGTGCCAGGGGGCTGGAACACCATATATTTT. The chain carries TRBV11-2 and TRBJ1-3, with 8 bases that match TRBD1. Germline V gives CDR1 SGHAT, CDR2 FQNNGV. The CDR3 spans 15 residues. Trimming removed 1 base from V and 7 bases from J; junction bases left unmatched: 6.

This clone is a singleton in its sample. The chain joins TRBV3-1 (or the pseudogene TRBV3-2) to TRBJ2-1; 11 nucleotides line up with TRBD2. The CDR3 is made up of 15 amino acids. The J segment lost 3 bases and the V segment lost 4 bases, leaving 2 bases of the junction unmatched. The V gene's germline CDR1 is LGHDT and CDR2 YNNKEL (reference sequence). Here the CDR3 DNA reads TGTGCCAGCAGCCGACTAGCGGGGTACTACAATGAGCAGTTCTTC. It specifies CASSRLAGYYNEQFF.

This sequence joins TRBV25-1 and TRBJ2-1; no reliable D call. The germline gives CDR1 MGHDK, CDR2 SYGVNS. This CDR3 is built from 16 residues. The ends were cut back, 4 bases at V and 0 bases at J, with 13 bases in the middle. CDR3: CASSGQPLSSYNEQFF. In DNA form, the CDR3 reads TGTGCCAGCAGTGGTCAACCCCTGAGCTCCTACAATGAGCAGTTCTTC.

The rearrangement links TRBV5-6 to TRBJ1-2; D not resolved. The germline V gene has CDR1 SGHDT and CDR2 YYEEEE. The CDR3 is 13 residues long. V shed 4 bases and J shed 8 bases, with 15 bases lying between them. CDR3 DNA sequence: TGTGCCAGCAGCGGGTTATTATTGCGGGGCTACACCTTC. It yields the protein CASSGLLLRGYTF.

The chain recombines TRBV25-1 with TRBJ2-3, with 15 bases fitting TRBD2. The V and J ends lost 9 bases and 4 bases, in that order; junction bases with no gene match: 5. Germline CDR1 MGHDK, CDR2 SYGVNS. The CDR3 covers 15 residues. The DNA for the CDR3 is TGTGCCAGACCGGGACTAGCGGGGGGCTCAGATACGCAGTATTTT. Translation: CARPGLAGGSDTQYF.

The J gene is TRBJ1-6, the V gene TRBV13, with TRBD1 matching over 8 bases. The trim removed 0 bases at V and 9 bases at J, leaving 4 bases unmatched. CDR1 PRHDT and CDR2 FYEKMQ come from the germline V gene (reference sequence). The CDR3 length is 15 residues. The CDR3 here is CASSLGTGVGSPLHF. DNA for the CDR3: TGTGCCAGCAGCTTAGGGACAGGGGTTGGTTCACCCCTCCACTTT.

V usage is TRBV6-5 and J usage is TRBJ1-5; D unclear. The CDR3 has 15 amino acids. Germline V gives CDR1 MNHEY, CDR2 SVGAGI. The ends were cut back, 5 bases at V and 0 bases at J, with 11 bases in the middle. CDR3 sequence: CASSTDPNSNQPQHF. As DNA, the CDR3 is TGTGCCAGCAGTACAGACCCAAATAGCAATCAGCCCCAGCATTTT.

The chain employs TRBV13 and TRBJ2-7; 7 bases agree with TRBD1. V shed 5 bases, J shed 1 base, and the junction held 29 bases outside the gene matches. This CDR3 has 22 amino acids. Germline-derived CDR1 and CDR2 are PRHDT and FYEKMQ (reference sequence). This CDR3 is CASSVNVGDRHFTGESSYEQYF. The CDR3 DNA reads as TGTGCCAGCAGCGTAAACGTGGGGGACCGACATTTTACAGGGGAATCGTCCTACGAGCAGTACTTC.

The J gene is TRBJ1-2, the V gene TRBV2; 8 nucleotides match TRBD1. Germline V gene sequence: CDR1 SNHLY, CDR2 FYNNEI. The trim removed 3 bases at V and 4 bases at J, leaving 1 base unmatched. The CDR3 spans 13 residues. The DNA of the CDR3 is TGTGCCAGCAGTGACAGGGGGCTCTATGGCTACACCTTC. The encoded protein is CASSDRGLYGYTF.

The chain recombines TRBV3-1 (or the pseudogene TRBV3-2) with TRBJ1-5, with a weak D call TRBD1 (5 bases). V gave up 3 bases and J gave up 4 bases, with 16 bases separating them. CDR1 LGHDT and CDR2 YNNKEL come from the germline V gene (reference sequence). This CDR3 region has 16 residues. In DNA, the CDR3 is TGTGCCAGCAGCCACTCGTATGTGGGGGGAAATCAGCCCCAGCATTTT. It encodes CASSHSYVGGNQPQHF.

The CDR3 reads CASSLEDSRALRSGNTIYF. In DNA form, the CDR3 reads TGCGCCAGCAGCTTGGAGGACAGCCGGGCCCTTCGTTCTGGAAACACCATATATTTT. J is TRBJ1-3 and V is TRBV5-1; D perhaps matches TRBD1 (6 bases). Per germline, CDR1 SGHRS and CDR2 YFSETQ. V was pared by 0 bases and J by 1 base, with 20 bases between. CDR3 length: 19 amino acids.

The genes are TRBV11-3 and TRBJ2-5; maybe TRBD2 (6 bases). The germline V gene has CDR1 SGHNT and CDR2 YENEEA. Trimming took 7 bases from V and 2 from J, leaving 14 bases between them. The CDR3 is 14 residues long. CDR3 sequence (DNA): TGTGCCAGCACCCCGGGGACTGGTCAAGAGACCCAGTACTTC. Translated: CASTPGTGQETQYF.

This chain connects TRBV9 to TRBJ2-3, with D perhaps TRBD2 (6 bases). The V end was cut by 3 bases, the J end by 1 base, with 12 bases between. Germline values: CDR1 SGDLS, CDR2 YYNGEE. The CDR3 spans 15 residues. CDR3: CASSGGGSRTDTQYF. The CDR3 coding sequence is TGTGCCAGCAGCGGTGGAGGGAGCCGCACAGATACGCAGTATTTT.

This clone was counted once. The gene calls are TRBV24-1 and TRBJ1-1, with 11 positions matching TRBD1. After removal of 7 bases from V and 3 bases from J, the junction contained 12 bases not matched to a gene. This CDR3 has 17 amino acids. CDR1 KGHDR and CDR2 SFDVKD come from the germline V gene. This CDR3 reads CATRVSGQGARDTEAFF. The CDR3 coding sequence is TGTGCCACCAGGGTATCAGGACAGGGGGCTCGGGACACTGAAGCTTTCTTT.

The V call is TRBV14, the J call TRBJ1-1, with D possibly TRBD1 on 6 matching bases. This CDR3 is 14 amino acids long. CDR1 and CDR2 from the germline V gene are SGHDN and FVKESK. The ends were cut back, 2 bases at V and 1 base at J, with 8 bases in the middle. CDR3 protein: CASSQLGGNTEAFF. The DNA for the CDR3 is TGTGCCAGCAGCCAACTAGGGGGGAACACTGAAGCTTTCTTT.

CDR3 in amino acids: CATGGINSNQPQHF. The CDR3 DNA reads as TGTGCCACCGGGGGGATTAATAGCAATCAGCCCCAGCATTTT. The chain recombines TRBV28 with TRBJ1-5; perhaps TRBD1 as D (5 bases). The CDR3 is made up of 14 amino acids. The V and J ends lost 10 bases and 0 bases respectively, with 13 bases between them. Germline CDR1 and CDR2: MDHEN and SYDVKM.

The chain joins TRBV4-3 to TRBJ2-7; 7 bases line up with TRBD2. CDR1 is LGHNA and CDR2 is YSLEER in the germline V gene. The CDR3 spans 14 residues. V shed 5 bases, J shed 1 base, and the junction held 5 bases outside the gene matches. The CDR3 is CASSYTSDSYEQYF. In DNA, the CDR3 is TGCGCCAGCAGCTATACTAGCGATTCCTACGAGCAGTACTTC.

V and J are TRBV4-2 and TRBJ1-4; D is possibly TRBD1 (5 bases). V was clipped by 3 bases and J by 8 bases, with 22 bases between them. The CDR3 contains 17 residues. Germline V CDR1 and CDR2: LGHNA, YNFKEQ. This CDR3 reads CASSHGEGRVEDEKLFF. The CDR3 DNA follows: TGTGCCAGCAGCCACGGGGAGGGGAGGGTTGAGGACGAAAAACTGTTTTTT.

V gene TRBV2 combines with J gene TRBJ1-1; a possible D gene is TRBD1 (5 bases). The CDR3 runs to 16 residues. The V end lost 6 bases, the J end lost 4 bases, and 21 bases lay between the germline ends. The V gene's germline CDR1 is SNHLY and CDR2 FYNNEI. The CDR3 sequence: CASRSPGAGRFTEAFF. CDR3 nucleotide sequence: TGTGCCAGCAGATCACCGGGCGCAGGGAGGTTCACTGAAGCTTTCTTT.

The CDR3 is CASSADRNTEAFF. The CDR3 bases are TGTGCCAGCAGCGCCGACAGGAACACTGAAGCTTTCTTT. This rearrangement joins TRBV7-6 to TRBJ1-1; D possibly corresponds to TRBD1 (5 bases). V gave up 5 bases and J gave up 1 base, with 8 bases separating them. The CDR3 loop spans 13 amino acids. Per germline, CDR1 SGHVS and CDR2 FNYEAQ.

The J gene is TRBJ1-5, the V gene TRBV6-5; 9 bases match TRBD1. CDR1 MNHEY and CDR2 SVGAGI come from the germline V gene. V lost 5 bases to trimming and J lost 8 bases; unmatched junction nucleotides: 10. The CDR3 is 15 residues long. CDR3 nucleotides: TGTGCCAGCAGTAAGACGGACAGGGGCCCAGAGCCCCAGCATTTT. The encoded protein is CASSKTDRGPEPQHF.

J is TRBJ1-3 and V is TRBV5-5, with TRBD1 matching 7 bases. CDR3 length equals 15 residues. V lost 4 bases to trimming and J lost 0 bases; unmatched junction nucleotides: 4. Per the germline V gene, CDR1 is SGHKS and CDR2 is YYEKEE (reference sequence). CDR3 DNA: TGTGCCAGCAGCCCTGACAGGGTCTCTGGAAACACCATATATTTT. Its protein is CASSPDRVSGNTIYF.

This clone has more than one count but fewer than ten. The rearrangement joins TRBV27 to TRBJ2-7; 12 nucleotides agree with TRBD1. This CDR3 spans 14 amino acids. Germline V gene sequence: CDR1 MNHEY, CDR2 SMNVEV (reference sequence). J gave up 4 bases and V 7 bases, and 5 bases lay outside the gene matches. The CDR3 DNA follows: TGTGCCAGCAAAGGGACAGGGGGCATTTACGAGCAGTACTTC. Translated, it gives CASKGTGGIYEQYF.

The chain carries TRBV29-1 and TRBJ1-1; 8 bases match TRBD1. This CDR3 is 14 amino acids long. The germline V gene encodes CDR1 SQVTM and CDR2 ANQGSEA. The ends lost 7 bases at V and 2 bases at J; junction bases unmatched: 9. CDR3 DNA sequence: TGCAGCGGTCGACAGGGGAGGAAAAACACTGAAGCTTTCTTT. It yields the protein CSGRQGRKNTEAFF.

The chain recombines TRBV24-1 with TRBJ2-5; 9 bases align to TRBD1. CDR1 is KGHDR and CDR2 is SFDVKD in the germline V gene. The CDR3 runs 17 residues. Trimming took 1 base from V and 0 from J; bases not matched to a gene: 5. The CDR3 is CATSDFVTGGYQETQYF. DNA for the CDR3: TGTGCCACCAGTGATTTCGTGACAGGGGGGTACCAAGAGACCCAGTACTTC.

The CDR3: CASSIAGTGSYEQYF. In DNA, the CDR3 is TGTGCCAGTAGTATAGCGGGGACTGGGTCCTACGAGCAGTACTTC. This sequence joins TRBV19 and TRBJ2-7; the D gene is possibly TRBD2 (6 bases). The CDR3 length is 15 residues. Per the germline V gene, CDR1 is LNHDA and CDR2 is SQIVND (reference sequence). V was shortened by 1 base and J by 1 base, with 11 bases between the two germline ends.

J is TRBJ1-6 and V is TRBV27, with D unclear. The germline CDR1 and CDR2 sequences are MNHEY and SMNVEV (reference sequence). Between the trimmed V and J ends, which lost 6 bases and 0 bases, there was a span of 6 bases. The CDR3 runs to 14 residues. CDR3 bases: TGTGCCAGCAGCCCCGTCTCCTATAATTCACCCCTCCACTTT. Protein: CASSPVSYNSPLHF.

This rearrangement joins TRBV7-9 to TRBJ1-5; D not resolved. Per the germline V gene, CDR1 is SEHNR and CDR2 is FQNEAQ (reference sequence). CDR3 size: 15 residues. Trimming removed 0 bases at V and 5 bases at J, with 11 bases between. The CDR3 DNA sequence: TGTGCCAGCAGCTTAGCCGCGGAGGCGGATCAGCCCCAGCATTTT. Its protein product is CASSLAAEADQPQHF.

The rearrangement links TRBV6-5 to TRBJ2-2; D unclear. Germline CDR1 is MNHEY and CDR2 is SVGAGI. V lost 10 bases and J 7 bases, leaving 16 bases between the germline ends. This CDR3 comprises 13 residues. The CDR3: CATQPYAGGELFF. In nucleotides, the CDR3 is TGTGCCACCCAACCATACGCAGGCGGGGAGCTGTTTTTT.